This record looks at one T cell receptor beta chain sequence and its context. The sample originates from a study of shared clonotypes between healthy human individuals. Looking at the study overall: The study drew on two women and a few men aged 18 to 49 as donors.

Positively selected for CCR7, the CD45RO-negative cells used as naive CD8 cells excluded terminally differentiated effector memory CD45RA+ cells. In replicate PCRs of sorted subsets, 150 to 200 ng DNA, about 30,000 T cell genomes, was used. The assay was immunoSEQ multiplex PCR, and TCRdb's table has in-frame clones only and misses some. The data show 660,000 or so clones, with around 96% seen just once and around 0.1% held by the top ten. Sequenced input: naive CD8+ T cells sorted from blood. This receptor was obtained from a woman under 40 in good health.

The CDR3 protein is CASSYMQGNQPQHF. The CDR3, as DNA: TGTGCCAGCAGCTACATGCAGGGAAATCAGCCCCAGCATTTT. The V call is TRBV28, the J call TRBJ1-5; D may be TRBD1 (5 bases). Germline-derived CDR1 and CDR2 are MDHEN and SYDVKM. Deletions cut 6 bases from V and 4 bases from J, with 13 bases between. The CDR3 contains 14 residues.